The source of this T cell receptor beta chain is a study of CD8 T cells in Susac syndrome. Sequencing of TCR beta covered CD8+ and CD4+ T cells obtained from blood. The length of the CDR3 is 16 residues. Germline V gene sequence: CDR1 MDHEN, CDR2 SYDVKM. The V gene end was trimmed by 6 bases and the J gene end by 4 bases; junction bases not matched to a gene: 7. cDNA came from approximately 0.5 to 1 ug RNA primed by random hexamers. TCRdb re-called the immunoSEQ multiplex PCR reads through MiXCR, storing one row per CDR3 protein. The sample lists some 260,000 distinct CDR3 sequences, about 85% occurring once.

The sample consisted of CD8+ T cells from PBMCs. The chain joins TRBV28 to TRBJ2-7, with TRBD2 matching over 15 bases. The TCR originated in a human donor with multiple sclerosis. CDR3 DNA: TGTGCCAGCAGCTTAGGACTAGCGGGAGGGAGGTACGAGCAGTACTTC. This encodes CASSLGLAGGRYEQYF. Filled out from reference TRBV28 and TRBJ2-7, the complete variable domain reads DVKVTQSSRYLVKRTGEKVFLECVQDMDHENMFWYRQDPGLGLRLIYFSYDVKMKEKGDIPEGYSVSREKKERFSLILESASTNQTSMYLCASSLGLAGGRYEQYFGPGTRLTVT.